These 25 T cell receptor beta chains came from one sample sequenced in a study of patients and donors after allogeneic stem cell transplantation. Using its own MiXCR run on the RT-PCR reads, TCRdb lists one record per CDR3 protein. The sample shows about a million distinct CDR3 sequences, about a sixth of them seen only once. The sample taken for sequencing was blood, either unsorted or a sorted T cell fraction (not recorded which). The receptors derive from a human donor who was either an allogeneic HSCT recipient or a stem cell or donor lymphocyte infusion donor (not recorded which). It is not recorded whose cells these are; they may come from a transplant donor.

This clonotype occurred once. The genes are TRBV7-2 and TRBJ2-5; 8 nucleotides align to TRBD2. This CDR3 region has 17 residues. Germline CDR1 and CDR2: SGHTA and FQGNSA. V lost 1 base, J lost 1 base, and 8 bases stayed unmatched. DNA for the CDR3: TGTGCCAGCAGCTTAGTCCCCGCGGGGGGCATCCAAGAGACCCAGTACTTC. This sequence encodes CASSLVPAGGIQETQYF.

The table lists this clonotype with a few counts. The gene calls are TRBV12-3 or TRBV12-4 and TRBJ1-3; tentative D call: TRBD1 (5 bases). The CDR3 loop spans 16 amino acids. V gave up 2 bases and J gave up 0 bases, with 11 bases separating them. DNA of the CDR3: TGTGCCAGCAGTTTACGGGGCCCAAGCTCTGGAAACACCATATATTTT. Encoded protein: CASSLRGPSSGNTIYF.

This clonotype was detected only a few times. The chain links TRBV6-5 to TRBJ2-7; D not certain. Deletions cut 2 bases from V and 3 bases from J, with 11 bases between. The germline V gene has CDR1 MNHEY and CDR2 SVGAGI. This CDR3 comprises 14 residues. The CDR3 DNA reads TGTGCCAGCAGTTACGGGCGGTATAACTACGAGCAGTACTTC. Encoded protein: CASSYGRYNYEQYF.

The chain joins TRBV20-1 to TRBJ2-1, with 8 bases lining up with TRBD2. The CDR3 has 15 amino acids. Germline CDR1 and CDR2: DFQATT and SNEGSKA (reference sequence). With 0 bases clipped from V and 6 bases from J, the junction kept 7 bases outside the gene matches. Here the CDR3 DNA reads TGCAGTGCTAGAGATTTGGCGGGGGGAGGCAATGAGCAGTTCTTC. This sequence encodes CSARDLAGGGNEQFF.

This clonotype occurred a few times. The junction departs from germline at one end; a sequencing error may be responsible. The V gene is TRBV2, the J gene TRBJ2-2; D call uncertain. The CDR3 is 17 residues long. CDR1 is SNHLY and CDR2 is FYNNEI in the germline V gene. CDR3 region: CASTELGSSVDTGELFF. The DNA of the CDR3 is TGTGCCAGCACTGAATTAGGTTCCAGCGTAGATACCGGGGAGCTGTTTTTT. Looking up the rest from reference TRBV2 and TRBJ2-2 gives the full variable domain: EPEVTQTPSHQVTQMGQEVILRCVPISNHLYFYWYRQILGQKVEFLVSFYNNEISEKSEIFDDQFSVERPDGSNFTLKIRSTKLEDSAMYFCASTELGSSVDTGELFFGEGSRLTVL.

The rearrangement links TRBV10-3 to TRBJ2-7; no clear D gene. Per germline, CDR1 ENHRY and CDR2 SYGVKD. With 2 bases removed from V and 3 bases from J, the gap between germline ends came to 14 bases. CDR3 length: 15 amino acids. The CDR3 loop reads CAISEAHQLYYEQYF. The CDR3 region has the DNA TGTGCCATCAGTGAGGCCCACCAGTTGTACTACGAGCAGTACTTC.

The chain links TRBV12-3 or TRBV12-4 to TRBJ2-7, with 7 bases identical to TRBD1. Trimming at V came to 4 bases and at J to 3 bases, leaving 12 bases not matched to a gene. The CDR3 has 16 amino acids. Here the CDR3 reads CASSYTRDRPNYEQYF. DNA of the CDR3: TGTGCCAGCAGTTACACGAGGGACAGACCAAACTACGAGCAGTACTTC.

The chain combines TRBV7-8 with TRBJ2-5, with 8 nucleotides matching TRBD1. Trimming cost V 5 bases and J 2 bases; bases outside gene matches: 7. This CDR3 has 15 residues. Germline V gene lookup returns CDR1 SGHVS and CDR2 FQNEAQ. CDR3 region: CASSPTGAPQETQYF. The CDR3 DNA sequence: TGTGCCAGCAGCCCGACAGGGGCCCCACAAGAGACCCAGTACTTC.

This clonotype has only a few counts. The chain recombines TRBV5-6 with TRBJ1-2; D is perhaps TRBD1 (6 bases). The germline V gene encodes CDR1 SGHDT and CDR2 YYEEEE. Between the trimmed V and J ends, which lost 1 base and 4 bases, there was a span of 11 bases. This CDR3 is 14 amino acids long. The CDR3 sequence is CASSLRGQPYGYTF. CDR3 bases: TGTGCCAGCAGCTTGAGAGGACAGCCCTATGGCTACACCTTC.

The chain recombines TRBV12-3 or TRBV12-4 with TRBJ1-2; the D gene is possibly TRBD1 (5 bases). The CDR3 loop spans 13 amino acids. V dropped 5 bases and J dropped 8 bases, with 15 bases sitting between them. The CDR3 reads CASSSRDLLGYTF. For the CDR3, the DNA is TGTGCCAGCAGTAGCAGGGACCTATTGGGCTACACCTTC.

This clonotype was seen ten or more times. The chain employs TRBV12-3 or TRBV12-4 and TRBJ1-5, with a possible D match to TRBD1 (5 bases). The CDR3 runs 17 residues. V shed 1 base and J shed 7 bases, with 20 bases lying between them. CDR3 sequence (DNA): TGTGCCAGCAGTTTAGGAAGGAGAGAGGGTGGGGGGCAGCCCCAGCATTTT. Translating it yields CASSLGRREGGGQPQHF.

This clonotype occurred a few times. CDR3 sequence (DNA): TGTGCCAGCAGCAAGGGGGACGAGCAGTACTTC. It encodes CASSKGDEQYF. The J gene is TRBJ2-7, the V gene TRBV11-2; a weak D match, TRBD1 (6 bases). The CDR3 sequence is 11 residues long. The germline CDR1 and CDR2 sequences are SGHAT and FQNNGV. V lost 5 bases and J 5 bases, leaving 7 bases between the germline ends.

The chain recombines TRBV20-1 with TRBJ2-3; either TRBD1 or TRBD2 may supply D (5 bases each). The CDR3 has 13 residues. Germline values: CDR1 DFQATT, CDR2 SNEGSKA (reference sequence). V was clipped by 6 bases and J by 6 bases, with 16 bases between them. The CDR3 reads CSAGDRPLDTQYF. Written as DNA, the CDR3 is TGCAGTGCGGGGGACCGGCCTTTGGATACGCAGTATTTT.

The rearrangement uses TRBV4-3 and TRBJ2-2; 7 nucleotides line up with TRBD2. Trimming took 1 base from V and 0 from J; bases not matched to a gene: 8. The V gene's germline CDR1 is LGHNA and CDR2 YSLEER. The CDR3 runs 18 residues. CDR3 amino acids: CASSQVSGTFSNTGELFF. As DNA, the CDR3 is TGCGCCAGCAGCCAAGTAAGCGGGACCTTTTCGAACACCGGGGAGCTGTTTTTT.

This clonotype has a handful of counts. V gene TRBV28 combines with J gene TRBJ2-2; D may be TRBD1 (5 bases). Deletions cut 10 bases from V and 5 bases from J, with 11 bases between. The CDR3 length is 12 residues. Germline V lookup: CDR1 MDHEN, CDR2 SYDVKM. CDR3 sequence reads: CATHRRTGELFF. The CDR3 nucleotides read TGTGCCACCCACAGGAGAACCGGGGAGCTGTTTTTT.

This sequence joins TRBV12-3 or TRBV12-4 and TRBJ1-5; TRBD1 matches at 7 bases. Trimming took 6 bases from V and 0 from J; bases not matched to a gene: 14. This CDR3 contains 18 residues. CDR3 amino acids: CASRPRGRGPDSNQPQHF. The CDR3 nucleotides are TGTGCCAGCAGACCTAGGGGGAGGGGGCCGGATAGCAATCAGCCCCAGCATTTT.

This clonotype was seen a few times. V gene TRBV6-1 combines with J gene TRBJ1-3; TRBD1 aligns across 7 bases. V trimming: 7 bases; J trimming: 11 bases; junction bases outside the gene matches: 20. The CDR3 totals 16 residues. The germline V gene encodes CDR1 MNHNS and CDR2 SASEGT. Here the CDR3 reads CASTQIGRGRRTPIYF. CDR3 nucleotide sequence: TGTGCCAGCACCCAAATCGGGAGGGGGCGAAGGACCCCCATATATTTT.

This clonotype has a count of ten or more. V usage is TRBV7-8 and J usage is TRBJ1-3; D call uncertain. Trimming left V 5 bases short and J 2 bases short, with 13 bases between. Germline CDR1 and CDR2: SGHVS and FQNEAQ. This CDR3 is built from 15 residues. CDR3 region: CASSPPFPPGNTIYF. CDR3 DNA sequence: TGTGCCAGCAGCCCCCCTTTTCCCCCTGGAAACACCATATATTTT.

This chain links TRBV5-5 with TRBJ2-1; D perhaps matches TRBD1 (5 bases). CDR1 and CDR2 (germline): SGHKS, YYEKEE (reference sequence). V shed 5 bases and J shed 10 bases, with 13 bases lying between them. The CDR3 totals 12 residues. This CDR3 is CASRYRLREQFF. CDR3 nucleotides: TGTGCCAGCAGATACAGGTTACGGGAGCAGTTCTTC.

In its sample, this clonotype was seen once. V usage is TRBV30 and J usage is TRBJ2-3, with 8 bases matching TRBD1. The CDR3 runs to 13 residues. J lost 4 bases, V lost 8 bases, and 8 bases had no gene match. Per the germline V gene, CDR1 is GTSNPN and CDR2 is SVGIG (reference sequence). The CDR3 nucleotides read TGTGCCGCAGGACAGGGAGGAGCAGATACGCAGTATTTT. Translating it yields CAAGQGGADTQYF.

This chain uses TRBV5-4 with TRBJ2-1, with TRBD1 as a possible D gene (6 bases). The CDR3 sequence is 16 residues long. The germline V gene encodes CDR1 SGHNT and CDR2 YYREEE (reference sequence). Trimming shortened V by 2 bases and J by 8 bases, and 20 bases separated the two germline ends. CDR3 residues: CASSFALGQQFDEQFF. CDR3 DNA sequence: TGTGCCAGCAGCTTTGCCCTAGGACAGCAGTTCGATGAGCAGTTCTTC.

V and J are TRBV7-9 and TRBJ2-3; 9 nucleotides agree with TRBD2. The CDR3 loop spans 17 amino acids. Germline V gene sequence: CDR1 SEHNR, CDR2 FQNEAQ (reference sequence). With V trimmed by 2 bases and J by 2 bases, 8 bases remained unmatched. CDR3 coding DNA: TGTGCCAGCAGCTTACGTCTAGCGGGGCCCACCACAGATACGCAGTATTTT. Its protein is CASSLRLAGPTTDTQYF.

This clonotype was counted a few times. CDR3 sequence: CSARVAGSTDTQYF. The CDR3 DNA sequence: TGCAGTGCTAGAGTAGCGGGGAGCACAGATACGCAGTATTTT. The J gene is TRBJ2-3, the V gene TRBV20-1; 8 nucleotides align to TRBD2. V was clipped by 1 base and J by 0 bases; unmatched bases: 0. Germline lookup yields CDR1 DFQATT and CDR2 SNEGSKA (reference sequence). The CDR3 length is 14 residues.

This clonotype was observed a handful of times. V is TRBV6-2 or TRBV6-3 and J is TRBJ2-1; a weak D match, TRBD2 (6 bases). In germline, CDR1 is MNHEY, CDR2 SVGEGT. With 7 bases removed from V and 2 bases from J, the gap between germline ends came to 15 bases. CDR3 size: 15 residues. The CDR3 DNA is TGTGCCAGCACCGACGGACTAAATACCTACAATGAGCAGTTCTTC. The encoded protein is CASTDGLNTYNEQFF.

In its sample, this clonotype was seen a few times. This chain links TRBV11-2 with TRBJ2-3, with D possibly called TRBD1 or TRBD2 (5 bases each). Trimming pared 3 bases from V and 2 bases from J, leaving 18 bases between. The CDR3 consists of 17 residues. Germline CDR1 and CDR2: SGHAT and FQNNGV. CDR3 residues: CASSFLGETSNTDTQYF. DNA of the CDR3: TGTGCCAGCAGCTTTTTAGGGGAGACGTCGAACACAGATACGCAGTATTTT.